This TCR beta chain was obtained from a study of blood T cell repertoires in COVID-19. Produced via immunoSEQ multiplex PCR; TCRdb's table is partial and in-frame only. This sample has some 240,000 clones, with around 90% found just once. This clone was counted a single time. Trimming removed 2 bases from V and 5 bases from J; junction bases left unmatched: 5. The CDR3 contains 15 residues. Germline V gives CDR1 MNHEY, CDR2 SMNVEV (reference sequence). This chain connects TRBV27 to TRBJ1-2; 10 bases map to TRBD1. This receptor was obtained from a woman in her thirties or forties who had been exposed to COVID-19. The sequencing input was PBMCs or T cells enriched from blood (not recorded which). The CDR3 loop is CASSLIRDRGYGYTF. The CDR3 DNA reads as TGTGCCAGCAGTTTAATCCGGGACAGGGGATATGGCTACACCTTC.